There are a few counts of the clone carrying this T cell receptor (beta chain). The data belong to a study of T cells after somatic rescue of genetic block. TCRdb keeps only in-frame clones here, not all; method: immunoSEQ multiplex PCR. The sample consists of 68,000 or so clones, just under 95% of them appearing once. The CDR3 sequence is 14 residues long. Germline V gives CDR1 KGHSH, CDR2 LQKENI. V lost 2 bases and J 6 bases, leaving 14 bases between the germline ends. The sample consisted of peripheral blood mononuclear cells (PBMCs). V gene TRBV18 combines with J gene TRBJ2-7; perhaps D is TRBD1 or TRBD2 (6 bases each). The source of this sequence is a man aged 35-49 years. Here the CDR3 reads CASSPGTGASEQYF. DNA of the CDR3: TGTGCCAGCTCACCAGGTACGGGGGCCAGCGAGCAGTACTTC.